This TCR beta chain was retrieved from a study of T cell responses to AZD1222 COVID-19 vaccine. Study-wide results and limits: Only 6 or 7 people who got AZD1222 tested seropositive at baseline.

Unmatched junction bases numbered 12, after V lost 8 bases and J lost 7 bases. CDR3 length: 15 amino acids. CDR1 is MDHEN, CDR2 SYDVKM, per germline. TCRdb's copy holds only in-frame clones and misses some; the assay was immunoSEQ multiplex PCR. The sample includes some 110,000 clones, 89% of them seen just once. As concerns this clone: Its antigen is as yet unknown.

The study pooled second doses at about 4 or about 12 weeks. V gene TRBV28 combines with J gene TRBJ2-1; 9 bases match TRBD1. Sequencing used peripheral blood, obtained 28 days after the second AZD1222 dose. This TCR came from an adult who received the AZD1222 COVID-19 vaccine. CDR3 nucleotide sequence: TGTGCCAGCGGCACCCCCGGGACAGGGAATAATGAGCAGTTCTTC. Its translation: CASGTPGTGNNEQFF.